The clone carrying this T cell receptor (beta chain) occurred a few times. Its antigen is still unknown. These data belong to a study of cytotoxic CD8 clonotypes in ibrutinib-treated CLL. Overall study results and limits: Treatment left the uncommon public clonotypes either contracted or stable in frequency. Exceeding age-matched healthy donors, baseline clonality also tracked the counts of circulating CD8+ T cells.

The method was immunoSEQ multiplex PCR; TCRdb's version includes in-frame clones alone and lacks a portion of them. The table includes more than 200,000 clones, 70% detected once. With 5 bases removed from V and 5 bases from J, the gap between germline ends came to 15 bases. The CDR3 is 13 amino acids. The V gene's germline CDR1 is GTSNPN and CDR2 SVGIG (reference sequence). TCR beta libraries used around 2 micrograms of genomic DNA from cryopreserved PBMCs. The sequence was collected from a human donor with chronic lymphocytic leukemia. The chain carries TRBV30 and TRBJ2-5, with D perhaps being TRBD1 or TRBD2 (5 bases each). The sample was PBMCs, taken after 24 months of ibrutinib treatment. The CDR3 nucleotides are TGTGCCTGGTTTCGGGTCAGGGAGGAGACCCAGTACTTC. Its translation is CAWFRVREETQYF.